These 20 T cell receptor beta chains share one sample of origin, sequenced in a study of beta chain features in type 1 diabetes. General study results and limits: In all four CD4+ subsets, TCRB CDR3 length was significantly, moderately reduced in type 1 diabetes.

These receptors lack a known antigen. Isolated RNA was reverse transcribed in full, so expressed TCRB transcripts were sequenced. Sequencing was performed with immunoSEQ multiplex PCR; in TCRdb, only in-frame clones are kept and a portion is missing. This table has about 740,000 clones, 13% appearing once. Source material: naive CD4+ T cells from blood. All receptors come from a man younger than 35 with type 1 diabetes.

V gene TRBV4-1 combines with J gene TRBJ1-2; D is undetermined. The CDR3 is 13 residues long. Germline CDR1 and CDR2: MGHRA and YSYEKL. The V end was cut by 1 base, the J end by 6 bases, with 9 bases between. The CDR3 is CASSQARMDGYTF. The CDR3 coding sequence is TGCGCCAGCAGCCAAGCCCGTATGGATGGCTACACCTTC.

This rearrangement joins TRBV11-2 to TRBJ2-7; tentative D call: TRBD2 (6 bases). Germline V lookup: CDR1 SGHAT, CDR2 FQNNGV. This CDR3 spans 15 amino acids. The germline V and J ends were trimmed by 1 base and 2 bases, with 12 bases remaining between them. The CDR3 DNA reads TGTGCCAGCAGCTTAGGAGCGGGCGACACCTACGAGCAGTACTTC. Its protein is CASSLGAGDTYEQYF.

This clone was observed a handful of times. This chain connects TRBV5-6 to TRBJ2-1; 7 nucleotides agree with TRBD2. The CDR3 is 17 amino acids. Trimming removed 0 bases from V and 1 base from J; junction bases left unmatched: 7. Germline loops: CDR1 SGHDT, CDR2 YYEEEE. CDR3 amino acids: CASSLGGGGGSYNEQFF. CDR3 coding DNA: TGTGCCAGCAGCTTGGGCGGCGGGGGAGGATCCTACAATGAGCAGTTCTTC. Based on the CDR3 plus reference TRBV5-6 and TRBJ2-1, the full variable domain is DAGVTQSPTHLIKTRGQQVTLRCSPKSGHDTVSWYQQALGQGPQFIFQYYEEEERQRGNFPDRFSGHQFPNYSSELNVNALLLGDSALYLCASSLGGGGGSYNEQFFGPGTRLTVL.

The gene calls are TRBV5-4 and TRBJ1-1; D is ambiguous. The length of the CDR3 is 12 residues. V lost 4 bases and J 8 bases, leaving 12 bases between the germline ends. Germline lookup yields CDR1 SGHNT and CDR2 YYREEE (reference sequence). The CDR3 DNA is TGTGCCAGCAGCGTGGCTCTAGAGGAAGCTTTCTTT. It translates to CASSVALEEAFF.

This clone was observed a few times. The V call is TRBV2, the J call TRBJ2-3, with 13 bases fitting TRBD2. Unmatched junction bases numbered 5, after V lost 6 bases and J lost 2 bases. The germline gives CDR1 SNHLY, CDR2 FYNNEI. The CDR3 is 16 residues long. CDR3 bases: TGTGCCAGCAGCGGGACTAGCGGGGATTACACAGATACGCAGTATTTT. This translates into CASSGTSGDYTDTQYF.

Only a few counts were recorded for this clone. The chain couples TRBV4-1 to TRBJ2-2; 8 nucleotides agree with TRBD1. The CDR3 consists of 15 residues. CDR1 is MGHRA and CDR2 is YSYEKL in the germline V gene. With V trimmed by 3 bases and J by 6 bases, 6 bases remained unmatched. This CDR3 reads CASSHPGGRAGELFF. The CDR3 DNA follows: TGCGCCAGCAGCCACCCAGGGGGCCGGGCCGGGGAGCTGTTTTTT.

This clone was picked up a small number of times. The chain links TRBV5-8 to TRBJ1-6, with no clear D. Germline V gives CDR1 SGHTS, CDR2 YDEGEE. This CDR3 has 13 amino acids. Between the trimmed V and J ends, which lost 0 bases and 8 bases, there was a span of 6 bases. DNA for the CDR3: TGTGCCAGCAGCTTGGGGAGGGATTCACCCCTCCACTTT. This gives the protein CASSLGRDSPLHF.

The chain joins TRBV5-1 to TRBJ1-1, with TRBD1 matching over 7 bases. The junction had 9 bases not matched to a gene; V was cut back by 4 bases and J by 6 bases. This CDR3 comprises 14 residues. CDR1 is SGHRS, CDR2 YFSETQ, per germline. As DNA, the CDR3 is TGCGCCAGCAGCCTTCTACAGGGGAGCGCTGAAGCTTTCTTT. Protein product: CASSLLQGSAEAFF.

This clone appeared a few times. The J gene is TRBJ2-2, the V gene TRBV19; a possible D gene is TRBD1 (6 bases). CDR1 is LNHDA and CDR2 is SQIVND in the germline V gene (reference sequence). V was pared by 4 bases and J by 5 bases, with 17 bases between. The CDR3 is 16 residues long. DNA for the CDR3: TGTGCCAGTAGTAGTTCCGGGACAAGAACTACCGGGGAGCTGTTTTTT. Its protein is CASSSSGTRTTGELFF.

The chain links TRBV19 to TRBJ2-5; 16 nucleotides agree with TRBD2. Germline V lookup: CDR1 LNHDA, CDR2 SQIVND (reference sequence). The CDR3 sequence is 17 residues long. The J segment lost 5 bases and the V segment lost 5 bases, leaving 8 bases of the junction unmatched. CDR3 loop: CASSSGTSGGAWETQYF. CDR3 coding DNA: TGTGCCAGTAGTTCCGGGACTAGCGGGGGGGCCTGGGAGACCCAGTACTTC.

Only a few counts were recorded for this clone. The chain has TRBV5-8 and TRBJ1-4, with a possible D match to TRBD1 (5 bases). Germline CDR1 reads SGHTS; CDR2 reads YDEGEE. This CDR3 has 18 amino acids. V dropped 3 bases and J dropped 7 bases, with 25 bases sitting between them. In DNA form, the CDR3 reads TGTGCCAGCAGCTCGTCGCTGGCCGGGACGGTGGGCAGTGAAAAACTGTTTTTT. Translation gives CASSSSLAGTVGSEKLFF.

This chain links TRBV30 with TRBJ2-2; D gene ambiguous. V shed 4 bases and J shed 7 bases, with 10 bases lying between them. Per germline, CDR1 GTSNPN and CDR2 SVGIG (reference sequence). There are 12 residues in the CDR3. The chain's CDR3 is CAWTGGDGELFF. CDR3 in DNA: TGTGCCTGGACTGGTGGCGACGGGGAGCTGTTTTTT.

CDR3 region: CASSTLAGGNTQYF. CDR3 in DNA: TGTGCCAGCAGTACCCTAGCGGGGGGGAATACGCAGTATTTT. V is TRBV6-5 and J is TRBJ2-3; 12 nucleotides match TRBD2. V lost 5 bases, J lost 7 bases, and 4 bases stayed unmatched. Germline CDR1 and CDR2: MNHEY and SVGAGI. The CDR3 is made up of 14 amino acids.

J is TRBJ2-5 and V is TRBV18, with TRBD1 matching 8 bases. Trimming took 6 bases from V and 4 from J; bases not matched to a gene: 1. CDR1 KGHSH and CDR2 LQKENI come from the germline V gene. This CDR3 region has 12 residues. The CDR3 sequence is CASSDRGETQYF. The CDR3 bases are TGTGCCAGCTCCGACAGGGGAGAGACCCAGTACTTC.

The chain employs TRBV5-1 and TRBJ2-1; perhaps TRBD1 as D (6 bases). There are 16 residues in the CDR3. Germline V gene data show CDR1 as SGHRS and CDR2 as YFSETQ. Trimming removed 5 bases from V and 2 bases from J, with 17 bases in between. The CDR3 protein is CASSSVQGRPYNEQFF. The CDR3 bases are TGCGCCAGCAGTTCAGTCCAGGGGCGCCCCTACAATGAGCAGTTCTTC.

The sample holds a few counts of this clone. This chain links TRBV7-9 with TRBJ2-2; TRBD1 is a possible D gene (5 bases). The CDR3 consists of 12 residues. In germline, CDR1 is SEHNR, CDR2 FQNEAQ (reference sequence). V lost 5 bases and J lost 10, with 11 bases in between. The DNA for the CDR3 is TGTGCCAGCAGCCCGACAGATGTGGAGCTGTTTTTT. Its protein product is CASSPTDVELFF.

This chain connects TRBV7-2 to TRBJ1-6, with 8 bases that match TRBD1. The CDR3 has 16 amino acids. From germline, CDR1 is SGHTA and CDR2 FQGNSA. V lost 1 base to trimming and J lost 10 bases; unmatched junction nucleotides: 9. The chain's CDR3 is CASSLVDRVRGSPLHF. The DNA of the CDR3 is TGTGCCAGCAGCTTAGTGGACAGGGTGAGAGGGTCACCCCTCCACTTT.

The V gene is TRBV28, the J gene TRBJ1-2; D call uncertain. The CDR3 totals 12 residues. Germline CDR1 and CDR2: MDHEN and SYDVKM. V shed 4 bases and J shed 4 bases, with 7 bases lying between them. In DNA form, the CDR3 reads TGTGCCAGCAGTTGGAGATCCTATGGCTACACCTTC. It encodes CASSWRSYGYTF.

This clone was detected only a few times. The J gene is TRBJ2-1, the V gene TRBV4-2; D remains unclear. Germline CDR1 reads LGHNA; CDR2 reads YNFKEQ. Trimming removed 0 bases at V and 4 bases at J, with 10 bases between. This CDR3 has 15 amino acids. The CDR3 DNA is TGTGCCAGCAGCCAAGAGTCTCCGGCTTACAATGAGCAGTTCTTC. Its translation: CASSQESPAYNEQFF.

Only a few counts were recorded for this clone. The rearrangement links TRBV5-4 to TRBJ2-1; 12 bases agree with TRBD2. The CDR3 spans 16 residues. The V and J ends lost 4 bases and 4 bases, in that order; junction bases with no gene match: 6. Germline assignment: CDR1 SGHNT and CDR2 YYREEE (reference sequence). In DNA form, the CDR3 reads TGTGCCAGCAGCACCTGGACTAGCGGGGTGTACAATGAGCAGTTCTTC. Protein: CASSTWTSGVYNEQFF.